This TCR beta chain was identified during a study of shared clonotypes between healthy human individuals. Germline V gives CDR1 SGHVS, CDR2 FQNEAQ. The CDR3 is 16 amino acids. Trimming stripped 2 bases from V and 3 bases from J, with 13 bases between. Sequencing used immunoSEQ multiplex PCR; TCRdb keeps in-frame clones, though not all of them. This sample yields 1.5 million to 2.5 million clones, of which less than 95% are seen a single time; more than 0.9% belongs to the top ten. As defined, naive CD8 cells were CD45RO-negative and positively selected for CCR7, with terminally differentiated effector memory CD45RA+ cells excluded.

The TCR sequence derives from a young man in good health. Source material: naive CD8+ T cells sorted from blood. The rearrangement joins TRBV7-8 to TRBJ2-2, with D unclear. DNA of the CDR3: TGTGCCAGCAGCTTATCGTTGTCCGGTTACACCGGGGAGCTGTTTTTT. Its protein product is CASSLSLSGYTGELFF.